This T cell receptor (beta chain) was identified during a study of shared clonotypes between healthy human individuals. V lost 5 bases, J lost 5 bases, and 9 bases lay in between. The germline V gene encodes CDR1 SGHAT and CDR2 FQNNGV. The CDR3 sequence is 13 residues long. The table came from immunoSEQ multiplex PCR; TCRdb's copy has only in-frame clones and leaves some out. The table includes about 980,000 clones, more than 75% detected once. On this clone: Its specificity is unknown.

Points from the study as a whole: Donors were few, which limited the genetic and exposure-history diversity represented. Between four donors, naive CD4 clonotypes were shared at a level of around 5.2%.

The V call is TRBV11-2, the J call TRBJ2-2; weak D call: TRBD1 (6 bases). The clonotype comes from a man younger than 30 in good health. The sequenced sample consisted of memory CD4+ T cells sorted from blood. Regarding subset: CD45RA-negative fraction. The CDR3 spells CASSPQGTGELFF. The CDR3, as DNA: TGTGCCAGCAGCCCACAGGGTACCGGGGAGCTGTTTTTT.